This TCR beta chain was retrieved from a study of blood T cells in healthy people across ages (dated by TCRdb to about 2015). Some background on the complete study: In model experiments, roughly one uniquely barcoded TCR beta cDNA molecule per two T cells was captured by template switching. Age-related changes in TCR beta repertoire diversity were measured in the study by deep sequencing normalized with unique cDNA molecular identifiers. Donors were grouped into four age groups: young (average about 15 years), middle-aged (39), aged (around 66) and long-lived (less than 85). To avoid experimental bias, donors of different ages were randomly spread across the sequencing lanes. For two donors (one aged 18 to 30 and one aged 80 or older), the study analyzed two additional independent replicas of 1 million unique cDNA reads from the same blood draw. Findings and caveats that apply to the study as a whole: Conclusive comparison of naive and antigen-experienced compartments was prevented by the profiling of bulk unsorted PBMCs. The long-lived group showed more naive CD4+ T cells, fewer expanded clones and increased TCR diversity than the aged group, suggesting age selection. The percentage of naive T cells measured by flow cytometry correlated strongly with observed TCR beta diversity. As age increased, observed TCR beta diversity per million T cells dropped in a roughly linear way, and a significant reduction was already evident by age 40. Because the CMV infection status of the donors was unknown, age-related changes in expanded clonotypes may potentially have been confounded. Estimates of total diversity from one million sequenced T cells were regarded as lower bounds and underestimates.

Library method: 5' RACE. These reads were obtained on an Illumina HiSeq 2500. A second PCR of roughly 7 to 11 cycles was run with a J-beta primer mix and a sample-barcoded 5' primer. Each TCR beta cDNA molecule received a unique molecular identifier from a template-switch 5' adaptor carrying 12 random nucleotides. Each sample yielded at least 3 million CDR3-containing paired-end reads. First-strand cDNA was synthesized from all RNA with the Mint cDNA synthesis kit, primed by a TRBC-specific oligonucleotide. All cDNA was treated with uracil-DNA glycosylase and then went through a first 18-cycle PCR with the universal primers M1SS and BC2_uni_R. The paper's data handling went like this. Each sample was normalized by randomly selecting 1 million high-quality reads, each carrying a distinct molecular identifier. Instead of being binned into consensus sequences, reads with shared molecular identifiers were discarded. MiTCR, set to a Q25 quality threshold and the strictest error-elimination algorithm, was used for CDR3 identification, clonotype clustering and error correction. A nonparametric unseen species model with Euler transformation was used to estimate lower-bound total TCR beta diversity. Clones were called with MiXCR by TCRdb after fastp trimmed the public reads at Q25, and only in-frame beta chains were retained. Entries that share a CDR3 protein sequence are merged under the most common genes and DNA. The V and J calls follow TCRdb's processing rather than the paper's. The sample contains approximately 850,000 distinct CDR3 sequences, roughly 44% of them found a single time. Approximately 20% of the sample is in the top ten clones.

The 35 to 40 donors, aged about 6 to 100 years, were systemically healthy Caucasian individuals from Russia. Roughly 9.5 milliliters of peripheral blood were drawn from each donor into EDTA-treated Vacutainer tubes. Ficoll-Paque density-gradient centrifugation was used to isolate PBMCs, with at least 6 million per sample. Total RNA was extracted from PBMCs with Trizol reagent, with at least 6 micrograms obtained per sample. For every donor, flow cytometry on a PBMC aliquot measured the percentage of naive CD45RAhigh/CD27high T cells. The V end gives up 6 bases and the J end 2 bases, leaving 12 bases in the junction not matched to a gene. The CDR3 runs 17 amino acids, cysteine and phenylalanine included. The sequence is cut down to CDR3 DNA, 51 bases in frame from base 1. A remark on this clonotype: Its antigen is currently not known. Within one base of it there is no much larger clone, and no base qualities were kept.

Sequencing was carried out using blood. The receptor was derived from a man in his 60s in good health. The sequence is built from TRBV12-3 or TRBV12-4 and TRBJ2-1, with 8 central nucleotides matching TRBD2. CDR3 region: CASRGHGLARTYNEQFF. The DNA sequence is given as TGTGCCAGCAGGGGCCACGGACTAGCCCGGACCTACAATGAGCAGTTCTTC.